This TCR beta chain derives from a study of PD-1 blockade in classical Hodgkin lymphoma. Whole-study results and caveats: What caused the repertoire differences, perhaps disease activity or prior therapy, remains undefined.

Time point noted: newly diagnosed, previously untreated cHL patient sample. Using magnetic negative selection, the CD4+ T cells were separated out of thawed PBMCs. As concerns this clone: The antigen is not known.

This table comes from immunoSEQ multiplex PCR, and its TCRdb copy is limited to in-frame clones, with some not included. Of 15,000 to 18,000 clones listed, about 86% are singletons. In germline, CDR1 is LNHNV, CDR2 YYDKDF (reference sequence). V shed 3 bases and J shed 2 bases, with 7 bases lying between them. The CDR3 extends over 13 amino acids. The rearrangement joins TRBV15 to TRBJ1-2; unclear D gene. The clonotype was recovered from a human donor with classical Hodgkin lymphoma. Specimen: CD4+ T cells from blood. As DNA, the CDR3 is TGTGCCACCAGCAGGCAGGCGAACTATGGCTACACCTTC. As protein: CATSRQANYGYTF.